This TCR beta chain was recorded in a study of regulatory T cells in long-lasting Graves disease. Study context: Graves' patients, diagnosed recently, had received antithyroid drugs under 3 months. General study findings and limits: Comparison showed that persistent patients shared more public clonotypes (about 3,000) than new patients (966). With persistent disease, TRBV28, TRBJ1-2 and TRBJ2-5 were the favored segments.

As to this clonotype: Antigen: not known.

Investigators prepared the TCR beta libraries by applying iRepertoire HTBI primers and Arm-PCR of CDR3 regions. Per the original methods: Identification yielded approximately 60 TRBV and roughly 14 TRBJ segments across samples. TCRdb re-analysed the multiplex PCR reads in MiXCR, keeping a single row per CDR3 protein. Here the V and J calls rest on TCRdb's processing, not on the authors' analysis. The sample consists of approximately 230,000 distinct CDR3 sequences, around 19% of them appearing once. Described time point: newly diagnosed GD, antithyroid drugs for less than 3 months. Construction of the TCR library relied on RNA isolated from PBMCs. Trimming removed 5 bases from V and 6 bases from J; junction bases left unmatched: 12. CDR3 length: 16 residues. Germline CDR1 reads MDHEN; CDR2 reads SYDVKM.

J is TRBJ2-7 and V is TRBV28, with 11 nucleotides matching TRBD2. The sample in question was peripheral blood mononuclear cells (PBMCs), obtained at new diagnosis, from a patient treated with antithyroid drugs. The clonotype originates from a female donor with Graves disease. CDR3 sequence: CASSPLSGRALSEQYF. CDR3 coding DNA: TGTGCCAGCAGTCCGCTTAGCGGGAGGGCCCTCAGCGAGCAGTACTTC.